Presented here are 28 T cell receptor beta chains from one specimen sequenced in a study of CXCR3-negative and CXCR3-positive naive CD8 T cells. The study made its TRB cDNA libraries by 5' RACE, adding UMI labels. Following a re-call of the 5' RACE reads, TCRdb has one entry per CDR3 protein and lacks DNA. The sample has 65,000 to 95,000 distinct CDR3 sequences; the top ten hold roughly 1.4%. The sequencing input was naive CXCR3- CD8+ T cells from blood. Documented subset: CD45RO-CCR7+CD27+CD95- naive CD8+ T cells lacking CXCR3 (TNR3-). The receptors come from a human donor in good health. Some clones in this sample may be carry-over from other donors' samples.

This chain uses TRBV5-5 with TRBJ2-2; with no DNA, the TCRdb D assignment of TRBD1 cannot be verified. Germline V gene data show CDR1 as SGHKS and CDR2 as YYEKEE (reference sequence). The CDR3 sequence is 16 residues long. This CDR3 is CASSVGSGMNTGELFF.

V gene TRBV6-4 combines with J gene TRBJ2-3. The V gene's germline CDR1 is MRHNA and CDR2 SNTAGT. This CDR3 has 14 residues. CDR3 amino acids: CASSSAFGTDTQYF.

Here the CDR3 reads CSVEGTGGYEQYF. The rearrangement links TRBV29-1 to TRBJ2-7; TCRdb names TRBD1, which stays unverified in the absence of DNA. The CDR3 covers 13 residues. Per the germline V gene, CDR1 is SQVTM and CDR2 is ANQGSEA.

J is TRBJ1-2 and V is TRBV5-1; the D call of TRBD1 rests on TCRdb alone, since no DNA is present to check it. This CDR3 is built from 17 residues. CDR1 is SGHRS and CDR2 is YFSETQ in the germline V gene. The CDR3 sequence: CASSFGDSQLVGYGYTF.

The chain couples TRBV28 to TRBJ1-1. From germline, CDR1 is MDHEN and CDR2 SYDVKM. The CDR3 has 15 amino acids. This CDR3 reads CASSLGPFGDTEAFF. The full variable domain, with the rest looked up from reference TRBV28 and TRBJ1-1, is DVKVTQSSRYLVKRTGEKVFLECVQDMDHENMFWYRQDPGLGLRLIYFSYDVKMKEKGDIPEGYSVSREKKERFSLILESASTNQTSMYLCASSLGPFGDTEAFFGQGTRLTVV.

V and J are TRBV5-1 and TRBJ1-2; TCRdb designates TRBD1, a call that cannot be tested without DNA. CDR1 and CDR2 from the germline V gene are SGHRS and YFSETQ. The CDR3 sequence is 15 residues long. The CDR3 region is CASSPAGGRDYGYTF.

This chain links TRBV5-4 with TRBJ1-1; absent DNA, TCRdb's TRBD1 call cannot be checked. CDR1 SGHNT and CDR2 YYREEE come from the germline V gene (reference sequence). The CDR3 is 16 residues long. The chain's CDR3 is CASSLGEGASDTEAFF.

V gene TRBV28 combines with J gene TRBJ2-7; the TCRdb call, TRBD1, lacks DNA for checking. Germline loops: CDR1 MDHEN, CDR2 SYDVKM. There are 12 residues in the CDR3. The CDR3 spells CASSPGGPREYF.

The chain's CDR3 is CASSLAPSVYNEQFF. The rearrangement uses TRBV5-5 and TRBJ2-1; TCRdb calls TRBD2, which cannot be checked without DNA. The CDR3 extends over 15 amino acids. The germline V gene encodes CDR1 SGHKS and CDR2 YYEKEE (reference sequence).

The chain has TRBV29-1 and TRBJ2-3. CDR1 and CDR2 (germline): SQVTM, ANQGSEA. This CDR3 comprises 15 residues. The chain's CDR3 is CSVDRPFTSTDTQYF.

CDR3 loop: CASSQKALQGVNTGELFF. The rearrangement joins TRBV4-3 to TRBJ2-2; there is no DNA to check the TCRdb D call of TRBD2. The germline gives CDR1 LGHNA, CDR2 YSLEER. CDR3 length equals 18 residues.

The chain links TRBV29-1 to TRBJ2-7. Germline V gene sequence: CDR1 SQVTM, CDR2 ANQGSEA. This CDR3 has 15 residues. The CDR3 is CSVDGGDLFSYEQYF.

This chain uses TRBV20-1 with TRBJ2-7; no DNA is available, so the TRBD2 call from TCRdb remains unchecked. The CDR3 has 13 residues. CDR1 and CDR2 (germline): DFQATT, SNEGSKA (reference sequence). Here the CDR3 reads CSARGLVYHEQYF.

The chain is built from TRBV4-2 and TRBJ2-2; TCRdb indicates TRBD2, and absent DNA this call remains unverified. The length of the CDR3 is 17 residues. Germline CDR1 and CDR2: LGHNA and YNFKEQ. The CDR3 is CASRELAGETNTGELFF.

V gene TRBV27 combines with J gene TRBJ2-1; TCRdb designates TRBD2, a call that cannot be tested without DNA. Germline V gives CDR1 MNHEY, CDR2 SMNVEV (reference sequence). The CDR3 loop spans 15 amino acids. This CDR3 reads CASSSLAGSYNEQFF.

The rearrangement joins TRBV2 to TRBJ1-3. The CDR3 covers 13 residues. Germline V lookup: CDR1 SNHLY, CDR2 FYNNEI. The CDR3 loop is CAREQGSGNTIYF.

The CDR3 sequence is CASSLEGEDDTQYF. This chain links TRBV7-6 with TRBJ2-3; TCRdb returns TRBD2, unconfirmable since there is no DNA. The CDR3 consists of 14 residues. The germline CDR1 and CDR2 sequences are SGHVS and FNYEAQ.

Here the CDR3 reads CASSPTQGWGGTEAFF. V gene TRBV13 combines with J gene TRBJ1-1; TCRdb gives TRBD1 as the D gene, but with no DNA this cannot be confirmed. Per germline, CDR1 PRHDT and CDR2 FYEKMQ (reference sequence). The length of the CDR3 is 16 residues.

This sequence joins TRBV29-1 and TRBJ2-2; no DNA is available, so the TRBD1 call from TCRdb remains unchecked. Germline CDR1 SQVTM, CDR2 ANQGSEA. CDR3 length: 13 amino acids. The CDR3 region is CSALGGGPGELFF.

V and J are TRBV4-2 and TRBJ2-2; TCRdb designates TRBD2, a call that cannot be tested without DNA. The CDR3 consists of 14 residues. Looked up from germline, CDR1 is LGHNA and CDR2 is YNFKEQ. CDR3 loop: CASSQLEGPGELFF.

V usage is TRBV28 and J usage is TRBJ1-5; TCRdb returns TRBD1, unconfirmable since there is no DNA. The CDR3 has 17 amino acids. Germline CDR1 MDHEN, CDR2 SYDVKM. This chain's CDR3 is CASSSDRGSIANQPQHF.

The V call is TRBV6-1, the J call TRBJ1-4; there is no DNA to check the TCRdb D call of TRBD1. Germline loops: CDR1 MNHNS, CDR2 SASEGT. This CDR3 is 16 amino acids long. CDR3 in amino acids: CASSPTSGQGAEKLFF.

The chain recombines TRBV29-1 with TRBJ2-3; TCRdb selects TRBD2, and the lack of DNA leaves this call unchecked. CDR1 and CDR2 (germline): SQVTM, ANQGSEA. The CDR3 has 16 residues. This CDR3 is CSVELQAGYSTDTQYF.

V is TRBV12-3 or TRBV12-4 and J is TRBJ2-1; the D call from TCRdb, TRBD1, cannot be confirmed without DNA. The length of the CDR3 is 14 residues. CDR3 amino acids: CASSLGQGAHEQFF.

The V gene is TRBV5-1, the J gene TRBJ2-7. This CDR3 is built from 15 residues. Germline V gene sequence: CDR1 SGHRS, CDR2 YFSETQ. The CDR3 region is CASSVEPGTSYEQYF.

The chain carries TRBV30 and TRBJ2-1; TCRdb's D call of TRBD1 is untestable without DNA. CDR1 is GTSNPN, CDR2 SVGIG, per germline (reference sequence). This CDR3 contains 11 residues. Here the CDR3 reads CAWSGPGQQFF.

V gene TRBV29-1 combines with J gene TRBJ2-7; TCRdb gives TRBD2 as the D gene, but with no DNA this cannot be confirmed. The V gene's germline CDR1 is SQVTM and CDR2 ANQGSEA. The CDR3 has 11 residues. This CDR3 reads CSASTGGEQYF.

The gene calls are TRBV29-1 and TRBJ2-1. Germline CDR1 SQVTM, CDR2 ANQGSEA. The CDR3 consists of 15 residues. Here the CDR3 reads CSAETVQDSDNEQFF.